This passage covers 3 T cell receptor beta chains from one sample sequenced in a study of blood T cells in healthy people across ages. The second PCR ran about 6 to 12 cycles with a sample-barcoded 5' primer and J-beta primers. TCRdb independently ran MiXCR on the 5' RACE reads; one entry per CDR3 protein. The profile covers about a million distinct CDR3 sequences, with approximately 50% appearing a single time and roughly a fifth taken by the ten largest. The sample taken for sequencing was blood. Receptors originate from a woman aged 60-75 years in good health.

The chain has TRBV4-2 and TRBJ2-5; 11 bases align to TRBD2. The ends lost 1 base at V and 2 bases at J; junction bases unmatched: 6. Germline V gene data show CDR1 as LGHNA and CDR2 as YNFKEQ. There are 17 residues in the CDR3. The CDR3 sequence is CASSQAGTSGVQETQYF. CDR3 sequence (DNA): TGTGCCAGCAGCCAAGCGGGGACTAGCGGAGTTCAAGAGACCCAGTACTTC.

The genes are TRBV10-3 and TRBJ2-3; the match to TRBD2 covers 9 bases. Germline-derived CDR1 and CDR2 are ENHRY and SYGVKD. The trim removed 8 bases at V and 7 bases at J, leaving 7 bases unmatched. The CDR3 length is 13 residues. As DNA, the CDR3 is TGTGCCATCGGGCGGGAGGGCCGACATACGCAGTATTTT. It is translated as CAIGREGRHTQYF.

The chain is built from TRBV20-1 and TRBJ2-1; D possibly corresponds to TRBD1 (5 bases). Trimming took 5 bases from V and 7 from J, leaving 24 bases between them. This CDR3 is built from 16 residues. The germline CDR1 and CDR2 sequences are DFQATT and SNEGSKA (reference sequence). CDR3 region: CSAPLRKGVPTNEQFF. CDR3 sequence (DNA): TGCAGTGCTCCCTTACGGAAAGGGGTCCCTACAAATGAGCAGTTCTTC.